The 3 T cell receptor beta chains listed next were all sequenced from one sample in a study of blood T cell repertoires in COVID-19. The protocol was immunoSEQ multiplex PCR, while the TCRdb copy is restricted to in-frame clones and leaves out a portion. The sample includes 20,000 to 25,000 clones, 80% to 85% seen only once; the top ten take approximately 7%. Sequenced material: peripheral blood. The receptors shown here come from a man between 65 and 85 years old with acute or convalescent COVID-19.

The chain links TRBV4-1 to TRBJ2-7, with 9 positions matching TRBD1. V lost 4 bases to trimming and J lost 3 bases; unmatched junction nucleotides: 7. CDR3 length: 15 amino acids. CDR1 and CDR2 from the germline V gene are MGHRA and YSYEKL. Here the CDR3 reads CASSLRQGGSYEQYF. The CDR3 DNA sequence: TGCGCCAGCAGCCTCCGACAGGGGGGTAGCTACGAGCAGTACTTC.

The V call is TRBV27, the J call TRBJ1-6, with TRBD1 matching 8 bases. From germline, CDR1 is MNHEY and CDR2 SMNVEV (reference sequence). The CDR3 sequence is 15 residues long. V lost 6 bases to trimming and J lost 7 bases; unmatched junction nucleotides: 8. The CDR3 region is CASSMTGDRNSPLHF. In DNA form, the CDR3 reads TGTGCCAGCAGCATGACAGGGGATAGGAATTCACCCCTCCACTTT.

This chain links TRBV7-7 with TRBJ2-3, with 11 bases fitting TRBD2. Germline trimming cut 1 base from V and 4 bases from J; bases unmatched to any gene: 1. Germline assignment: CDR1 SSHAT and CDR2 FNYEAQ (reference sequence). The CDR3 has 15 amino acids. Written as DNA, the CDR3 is TGTGCCAGCAGCTTAGGACTAGCGGGGTCAGATACGCAGTATTTT. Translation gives CASSLGLAGSDTQYF.